The 5 T cell receptor beta chains below were found in one sample sequenced in a study of blood T cell repertoires in COVID-19. Sequenced by immunoSEQ multiplex PCR; TCRdb stores in-frame clones only, minus some. The repertoire holds some 91,000 clones, with over 75% as singletons. Sequenced input: peripheral blood. These receptors all stem from a man between 60 and 70 years old with acute or convalescent COVID-19.

The rearrangement links TRBV5-8 to TRBJ1-2, with D hard to call. V lost 5 bases to trimming and J lost 5 bases, with 16 bases between them. Looked up from germline, CDR1 is SGHTS and CDR2 is YDEGEE. The CDR3 has 14 amino acids. This chain's CDR3 is CASRPGSLEYGYTF. The CDR3 DNA reads TGTGCCAGCAGGCCGGGGAGCTTGGAGTATGGCTACACCTTC.

V and J are TRBV19 and TRBJ1-4; D might be TRBD1 (5 bases). In germline, CDR1 is LNHDA, CDR2 SQIVND (reference sequence). Between the trimmed V and J ends, which lost 3 bases and 6 bases, there was a span of 8 bases. This CDR3 is 13 amino acids long. CDR3 bases: TGTGCCAGTAGTATTCGGGGGGATGAAAAACTGTTTTTT. It is translated as CASSIRGDEKLFF.

The chain has TRBV10-3 and TRBJ1-1; 10 nucleotides agree with TRBD1. V lost 7 bases, J lost 3 bases, and 5 bases stayed unmatched. This CDR3 is built from 14 residues. Per the germline V gene, CDR1 is ENHRY and CDR2 is SYGVKD. The CDR3 here is CAITRGTGDTEAFF. For the CDR3, the DNA is TGTGCCATCACCCGGGGGACAGGGGACACTGAAGCTTTCTTT.

The chain has TRBV6-6 and TRBJ1-5; possible D gene TRBD1, 6 bases. Germline assignment: CDR1 MNHNY and CDR2 SVGAGI (reference sequence). With 5 bases removed from V and 0 bases from J, the gap between germline ends came to 14 bases. There are 16 residues in the CDR3. The CDR3 DNA reads as TGTGCCAGCAGTAGCCGCACAGGGTATAGCAATCAGCCCCAGCATTTT. This gives the protein CASSSRTGYSNQPQHF.

The CDR3 bases are TGTGCCAGCAGTCCGCAGGATCAGCCCCAGCATTTT. Translating it yields CASSPQDQPQHF. The V call is TRBV6-5, the J call TRBJ1-5; D gene uncertain. This CDR3 has 12 amino acids. V was clipped by 5 bases and J by 5 bases, with 7 bases between them. Looked up from germline, CDR1 is MNHEY and CDR2 is SVGAGI.